These 13 T cell receptor beta chains originate from one sample sequenced in a study of vaccination and CD4 T cells after COVID-19. The antigens these receptors bind are not known. Sequencing of the DNA from cultured CD4+ T cells was carried out with the Oncomine TCR Beta short-read assay. TCRdb itself ran the PCR reads through MiXCR, one entry per CDR3 protein. The data show some 10,000 distinct CDR3 sequences, 45% to 60% seen once. The treatment was: approximately nine-day PBMC culture with coronavirus spike peptide pools or control peptides (ViraFEST assay). Sequenced sample: CD4+ T cells from blood, cultured in vitro. The receptor set was obtained from a human donor who had recovered from COVID-19.

This clonotype was picked up a small number of times. V and J are TRBV6-4 and TRBJ1-1; no reliable D call. V was pared by 4 bases and J by 1 base, with 7 bases between. This CDR3 is 13 amino acids long. Germline V lookup: CDR1 MRHNA, CDR2 SNTAGT. The CDR3 loop is CASSVSENTEAFF. The CDR3 DNA is TGTGCCAGCAGTGTATCAGAGAACACTGAAGCTTTCTTT.

The genes are TRBV7-9 and TRBJ2-2, with TRBD2 identical over 7 bases. Trimming at V came to 2 bases and at J to 0 bases, leaving 12 bases not matched to a gene. The CDR3 runs to 19 residues. Germline-derived CDR1 and CDR2 are SEHNR and FQNEAQ (reference sequence). The CDR3 region has the DNA TGTGCCAGCAGCTTATCCCAGTTGAGCGGGGCAGCGAACACCGGGGAGCTGTTTTTT. Its translation is CASSLSQLSGAANTGELFF.

This chain links TRBV27 with TRBJ1-1; TRBD1 might be the D (6 bases). Trimming took off 6 bases at V and 4 bases at J, with 21 bases between the two ends. Per germline, CDR1 MNHEY and CDR2 SMNVEV (reference sequence). The CDR3 covers 16 residues. CDR3: CASSATGGGPGTEAFF. CDR3 bases: TGTGCCAGCAGCGCCACCGGGGGGGGGCCGGGCACTGAAGCTTTCTTT.

This chain connects TRBV2 to TRBJ1-5; the D is unclear. This CDR3 is 13 amino acids long. The germline CDR1 and CDR2 sequences are SNHLY and FYNNEI. V lost 6 bases and J lost 2, with 8 bases in between. CDR3 residues: CASRGGGNQPQHF. The DNA of the CDR3 is TGTGCCAGCAGGGGTGGGGGCAATCAGCCCCAGCATTTT.

The J gene is TRBJ1-1, the V gene TRBV7-9; 8 bases are shared with TRBD1. The CDR3 sequence is 16 residues long. Germline V gene data show CDR1 as SEHNR and CDR2 as FQNEAQ (reference sequence). V shed 1 base and J 4 bases; nucleotides not matched to a gene: 8. The CDR3 reads CASSLVRTGYGTEAFF. The CDR3 DNA sequence: TGTGCCAGCAGCTTAGTCCGGACAGGGTACGGCACTGAAGCTTTCTTT.

Concerning this clonotype: One end of the junction does not line up with germline, which may come from a read error. The rearrangement uses TRBV12-3 or TRBV12-4 and TRBJ2-2, with 8 bases lining up with TRBD2. The CDR3 runs to 16 residues. CDR3 nucleotide sequence: TGTGCCAGCAGGTTAGCCAGCGGGGGGAACACCGGGGAGCTGTTTTTT. Encoded protein: CASRLASGGNTGELFF.

This clonotype was seen only once. The chain is built from TRBV7-9 and TRBJ1-4; no clear D. V lost 7 bases and J 8 bases, leaving 17 bases between the germline ends. In germline, CDR1 is SEHNR, CDR2 FQNEAQ (reference sequence). The CDR3 runs to 14 residues. This CDR3 reads CASTARHPSEKLFF. Here the CDR3 DNA reads TGTGCCAGCACCGCACGACACCCTTCGGAAAAACTGTTTTTT.

The chain has TRBV18 and TRBJ1-1, with D perhaps TRBD1 (5 bases). The CDR3 runs 16 residues. Germline V lookup: CDR1 KGHSH, CDR2 LQKENI. V was trimmed by 2 bases and J by 0 bases, leaving 13 bases between them. The CDR3 spells CASSPGGGRMNTEAFF. Here the CDR3 DNA reads TGTGCCAGCTCACCAGGGGGAGGAAGGATGAACACTGAAGCTTTCTTT.

The J gene is TRBJ2-2, the V gene TRBV19; D is undetermined. There are 14 residues in the CDR3. CDR1 and CDR2 (germline): LNHDA, SQIVND (reference sequence). Between the trimmed V and J ends, which lost 10 bases and 6 bases, there was a span of 18 bases. CDR3 sequence: CATNPTDIAGELFF. CDR3 in DNA: TGTGCCACCAACCCTACCGACATTGCCGGGGAGCTGTTTTTT.

The rearrangement joins TRBV5-4 to TRBJ2-3; TRBD1 matches at 9 bases. In germline, CDR1 is SGHNT, CDR2 YYREEE (reference sequence). The CDR3 covers 16 residues. Trimming at V came to 1 base and at J to 6 bases, leaving 9 bases not matched to a gene. The chain's CDR3 is CASSLLSGQGMDTQYF. CDR3 DNA: TGTGCCAGCAGCTTGTTATCGGGACAGGGAATGGATACGCAGTATTTT.

The rearrangement joins TRBV12-3 or TRBV12-4 to TRBJ1-1; D is unresolved. V was shortened by 6 bases and J by 1 base, with 12 bases between the two germline ends. The CDR3 runs 14 residues. CDR3: CASSHRRKNTEAFF. The CDR3 DNA reads TGTGCCAGCAGCCACCGCCGCAAGAACACTGAAGCTTTCTTT.

The chain has TRBV19 and TRBJ2-7, with unresolved D. The V end was cut by 3 bases, the J end by 0 bases, with 12 bases between. Looked up from germline, CDR1 is LNHDA and CDR2 is SQIVND (reference sequence). There are 15 residues in the CDR3. CDR3 amino acids: CASSIGFLSSYEQYF. CDR3 DNA: TGTGCCAGTAGTATTGGCTTCCTGAGCTCCTACGAGCAGTACTTC.

The chain has TRBV7-2 and TRBJ2-7; D uncertain. Trimming shortened V by 1 base and J by 1 base, and 8 bases separated the two germline ends. The length of the CDR3 is 14 residues. Germline lookup yields CDR1 SGHTA and CDR2 FQGNSA. The CDR3 sequence is CASSLEGFSYEQYF. As DNA, the CDR3 is TGTGCCAGCAGCTTAGAGGGCTTTTCCTACGAGCAGTACTTC.